This T cell receptor beta chain originates from a study of blood T cell repertoires in COVID-19. About the research overall: Researchers got acute and convalescent COVID-19 samples from the United States, Italy and Spain.

V lost 7 bases to trimming and J lost 6 bases; unmatched junction nucleotides: 2. CDR1 SNHLY and CDR2 FYNNEI come from the germline V gene. The CDR3 extends over 11 amino acids. In the authors' methods: The assay estimated nucleated cells by amplifying reference gene primers. Repertoires were generated with immunoSEQ multiplex PCR, while TCRdb's copy carries only in-frame clones and drops some. V, J and clone size are taken as reported in that table, and D and trimming were inferred from the DNA itself. This sample carries some 100,000 clones, about 85% of them seen once, and the ten largest clones take less than 9.5%.

The TCR was taken from a human donor in a cohort sampled during active COVID-19. Sequenced sample: peripheral blood. The chain employs TRBV2 and TRBJ2-7; 8 bases are a match to TRBD2. The CDR3 sequence is CASNLAGEQYF. The CDR3 DNA follows: TGTGCCAGCAACCTAGCGGGCGAGCAGTACTTC.